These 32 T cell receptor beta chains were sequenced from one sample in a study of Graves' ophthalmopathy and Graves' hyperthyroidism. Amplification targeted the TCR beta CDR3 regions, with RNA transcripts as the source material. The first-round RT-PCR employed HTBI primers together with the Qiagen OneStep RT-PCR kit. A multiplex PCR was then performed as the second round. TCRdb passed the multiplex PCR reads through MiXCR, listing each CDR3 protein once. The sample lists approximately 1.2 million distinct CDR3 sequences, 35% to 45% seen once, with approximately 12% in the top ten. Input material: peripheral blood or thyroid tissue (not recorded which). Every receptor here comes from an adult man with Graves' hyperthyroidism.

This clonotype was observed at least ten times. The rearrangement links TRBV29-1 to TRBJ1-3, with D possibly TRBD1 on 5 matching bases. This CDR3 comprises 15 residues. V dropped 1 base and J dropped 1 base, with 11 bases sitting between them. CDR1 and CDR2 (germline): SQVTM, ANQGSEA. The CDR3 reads CSVEGRGASGNTIYF. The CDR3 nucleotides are TGCAGCGTTGAAGGGAGAGGGGCATCTGGAAACACCATATATTTT.

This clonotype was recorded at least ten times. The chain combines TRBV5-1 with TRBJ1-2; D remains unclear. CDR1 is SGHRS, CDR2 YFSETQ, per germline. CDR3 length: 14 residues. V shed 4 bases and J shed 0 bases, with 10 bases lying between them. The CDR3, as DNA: TGCGCCAGCAGCCCGGACGGTACTAACTATGGCTACACCTTC. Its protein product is CASSPDGTNYGYTF.

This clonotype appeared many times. DNA for the CDR3: TGTGCCACCAGTGAATTGAATCGAGCTTATGGCTACACCTTC. Translated: CATSELNRAYGYTF. This chain uses TRBV24-1 with TRBJ1-2, with no clear D. The V end lost 4 bases, the J end lost 5 bases, and 13 bases lay between the germline ends. Germline values: CDR1 KGHDR, CDR2 SFDVKD. The CDR3 covers 14 residues.

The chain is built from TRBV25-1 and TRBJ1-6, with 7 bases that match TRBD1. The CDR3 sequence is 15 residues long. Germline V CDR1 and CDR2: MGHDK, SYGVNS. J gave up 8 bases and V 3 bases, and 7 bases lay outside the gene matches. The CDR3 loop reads CASSDRQGGDSPLHF. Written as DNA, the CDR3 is TGTGCCAGCAGTGACCGACAGGGAGGGGATTCACCCCTCCACTTT.

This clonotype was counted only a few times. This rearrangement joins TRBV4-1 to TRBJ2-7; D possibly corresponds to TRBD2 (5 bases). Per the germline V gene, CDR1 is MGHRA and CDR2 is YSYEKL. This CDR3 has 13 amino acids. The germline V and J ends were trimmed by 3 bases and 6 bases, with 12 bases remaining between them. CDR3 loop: CASSQSPSTEQYF. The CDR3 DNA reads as TGCGCCAGCAGCCAGTCTCCTAGCACCGAGCAGTACTTC.

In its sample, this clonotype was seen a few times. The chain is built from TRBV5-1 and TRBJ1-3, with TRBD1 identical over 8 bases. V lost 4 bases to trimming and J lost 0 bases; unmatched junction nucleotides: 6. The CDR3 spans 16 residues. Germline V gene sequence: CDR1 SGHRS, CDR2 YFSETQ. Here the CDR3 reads CASSLRQGTSGNTIYF. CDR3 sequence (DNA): TGCGCCAGCAGCCTCCGACAGGGGACCTCTGGAAACACCATATATTTT.

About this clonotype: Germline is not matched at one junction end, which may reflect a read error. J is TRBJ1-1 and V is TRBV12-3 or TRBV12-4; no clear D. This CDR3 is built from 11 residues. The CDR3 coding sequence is TGTGCCCGCAGTGCGGGGACTGAAGCTTTCTTT. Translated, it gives CARSAGTEAFF.

The CDR3 sequence: CASTRTNEQFF. The CDR3 DNA is TGTGCCAGCACCAGGACGAATGAGCAGTTCTTC. V usage is TRBV12-3 or TRBV12-4 and J usage is TRBJ2-1, with D unclear. The CDR3 is 11 amino acids. Trimming stripped 7 bases from V and 7 bases from J, with 8 bases between.

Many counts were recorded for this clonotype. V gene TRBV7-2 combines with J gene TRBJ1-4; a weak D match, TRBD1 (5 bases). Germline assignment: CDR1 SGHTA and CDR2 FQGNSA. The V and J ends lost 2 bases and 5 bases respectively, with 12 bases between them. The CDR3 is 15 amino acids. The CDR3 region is CASSLSPGRNEKLFF. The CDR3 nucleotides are TGTGCCAGCAGCTTATCGCCAGGGCGGAATGAAAAACTGTTTTTT.

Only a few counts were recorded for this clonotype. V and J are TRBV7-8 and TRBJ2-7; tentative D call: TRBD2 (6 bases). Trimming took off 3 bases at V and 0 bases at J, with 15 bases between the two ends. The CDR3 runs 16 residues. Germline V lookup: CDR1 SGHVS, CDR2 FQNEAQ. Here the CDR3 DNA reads TGTGCCAGCAGCTTGGAATTAGCGGAGAGCTCCTACGAGCAGTACTTC. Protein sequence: CASSLELAESSYEQYF.

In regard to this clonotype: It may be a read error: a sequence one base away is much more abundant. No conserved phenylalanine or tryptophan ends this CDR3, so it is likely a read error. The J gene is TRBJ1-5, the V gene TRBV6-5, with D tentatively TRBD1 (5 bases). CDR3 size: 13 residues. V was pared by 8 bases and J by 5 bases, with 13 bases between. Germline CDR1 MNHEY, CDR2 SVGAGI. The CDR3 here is CASSRGEDQPQHL. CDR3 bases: TGTGCCAGCTCGAGGGGCGAAGATCAGCCCCAGCATCTT.

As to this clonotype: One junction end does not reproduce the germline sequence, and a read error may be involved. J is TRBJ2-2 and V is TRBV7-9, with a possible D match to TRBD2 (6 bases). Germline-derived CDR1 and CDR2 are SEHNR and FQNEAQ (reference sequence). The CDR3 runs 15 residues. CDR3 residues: CASSQEGGRTGELFF. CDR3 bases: TGCGCCAGCAGCCAAGAGGGAGGAAGGACCGGGGAGCTGTTTTTT.

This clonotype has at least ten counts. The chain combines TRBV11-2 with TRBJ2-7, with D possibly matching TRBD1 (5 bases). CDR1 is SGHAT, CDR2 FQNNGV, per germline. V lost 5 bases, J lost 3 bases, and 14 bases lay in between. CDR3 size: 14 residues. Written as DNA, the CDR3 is TGTGCCAGCAGCCCTACAGGAACAGGCTACGAGCAGTACTTC. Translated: CASSPTGTGYEQYF. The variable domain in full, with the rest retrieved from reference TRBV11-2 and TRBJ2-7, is EAGVAQSPRYKIIEKRQSVAFWCNPISGHATLYWYQQILGQGPKLLIQFQNNGVVDDSQLPKDRFSAERLKGVDSTLKIQPAKLEDSAVYLCASSPTGTGYEQYFGPGTRLTVT.

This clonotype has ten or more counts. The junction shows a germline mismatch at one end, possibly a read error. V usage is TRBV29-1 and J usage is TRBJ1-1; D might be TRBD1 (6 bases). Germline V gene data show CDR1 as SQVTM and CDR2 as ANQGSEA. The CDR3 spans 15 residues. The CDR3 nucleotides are TGCAGCGGTGAAACTGGGGGGGGGGCGAGGACTGAAGCTTTCTTT. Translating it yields CSGETGGGARTEAFF.

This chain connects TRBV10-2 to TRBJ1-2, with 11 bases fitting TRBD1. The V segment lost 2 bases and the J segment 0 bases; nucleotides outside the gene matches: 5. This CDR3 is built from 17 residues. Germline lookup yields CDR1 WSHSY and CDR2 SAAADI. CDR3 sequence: CASSEPDRGHTNYGYTF. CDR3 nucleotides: TGCGCCAGCAGTGAGCCGGACAGGGGGCATACTAACTATGGCTACACCTTC.

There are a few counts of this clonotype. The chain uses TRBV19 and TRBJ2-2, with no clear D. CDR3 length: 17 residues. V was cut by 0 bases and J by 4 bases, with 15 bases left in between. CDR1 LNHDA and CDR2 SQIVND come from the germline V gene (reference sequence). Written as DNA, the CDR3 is TGTGCCAGTAGTATAGAAACTCAGGTGCGCTTCACCGGGGAGCTGTTTTTT. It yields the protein CASSIETQVRFTGELFF.

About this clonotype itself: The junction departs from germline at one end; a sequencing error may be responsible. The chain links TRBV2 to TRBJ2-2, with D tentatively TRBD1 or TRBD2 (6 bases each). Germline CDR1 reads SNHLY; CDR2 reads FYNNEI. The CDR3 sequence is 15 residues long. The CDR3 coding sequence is TGTACCAGCACCAGCCGCCAGGGGAGGACCGGGGAGCTGTTTTTT. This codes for CTSTSRQGRTGELFF.

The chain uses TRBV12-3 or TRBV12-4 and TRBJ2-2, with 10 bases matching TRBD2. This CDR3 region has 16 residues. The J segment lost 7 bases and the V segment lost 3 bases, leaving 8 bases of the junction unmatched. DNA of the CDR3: TGTGCCAGCAGTTTGGCGTTAGCGGGAGGATACGGGGAGCTGTTTTTT. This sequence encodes CASSLALAGGYGELFF.

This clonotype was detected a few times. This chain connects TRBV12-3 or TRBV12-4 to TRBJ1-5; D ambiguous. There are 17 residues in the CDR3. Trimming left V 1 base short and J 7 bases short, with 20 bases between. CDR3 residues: CASSLVSSVSLRQPQHF. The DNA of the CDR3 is TGTGCCAGCAGTTTAGTCTCGTCTGTGTCTCTAAGGCAGCCCCAGCATTTT.

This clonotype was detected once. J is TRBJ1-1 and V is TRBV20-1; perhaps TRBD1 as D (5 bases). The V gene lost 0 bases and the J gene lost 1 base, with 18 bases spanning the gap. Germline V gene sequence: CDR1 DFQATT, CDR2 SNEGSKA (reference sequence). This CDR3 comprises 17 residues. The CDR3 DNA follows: TGCAGTGCTAGAGATCCCAGGGCGACTAGGAAGAACACTGAAGCTTTCTTT. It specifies CSARDPRATRKNTEAFF.

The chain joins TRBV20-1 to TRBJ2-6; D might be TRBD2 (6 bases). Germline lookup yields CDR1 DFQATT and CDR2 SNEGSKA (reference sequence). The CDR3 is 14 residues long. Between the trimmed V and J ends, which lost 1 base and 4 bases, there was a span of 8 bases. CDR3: CSARGLAGANVLTF. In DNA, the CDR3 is TGCAGTGCTAGAGGGCTAGCGGGGGCCAACGTCCTGACTTTC.

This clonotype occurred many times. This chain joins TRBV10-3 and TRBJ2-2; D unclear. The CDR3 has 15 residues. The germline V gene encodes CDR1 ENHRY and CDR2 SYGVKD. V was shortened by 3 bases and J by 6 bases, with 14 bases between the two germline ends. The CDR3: CAISESPPRSGELFF. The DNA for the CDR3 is TGTGCCATCAGTGAATCCCCCCCGCGATCCGGGGAGCTGTTTTTT.

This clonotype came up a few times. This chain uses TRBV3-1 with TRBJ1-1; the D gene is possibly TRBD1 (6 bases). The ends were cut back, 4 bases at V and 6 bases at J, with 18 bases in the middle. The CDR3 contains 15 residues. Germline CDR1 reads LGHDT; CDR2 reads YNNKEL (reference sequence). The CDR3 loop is CASSRTKQGKAEAFF. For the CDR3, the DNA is TGTGCCAGCAGCCGCACAAAACAGGGAAAAGCTGAAGCTTTCTTT.

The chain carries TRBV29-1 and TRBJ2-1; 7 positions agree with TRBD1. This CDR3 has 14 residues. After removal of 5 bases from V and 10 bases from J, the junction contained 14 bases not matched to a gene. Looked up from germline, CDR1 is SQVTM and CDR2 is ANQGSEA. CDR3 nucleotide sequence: TGCAGCGTTCGCGAAGGGACAGCCGTTTGGGAGCAGTTCTTC. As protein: CSVREGTAVWEQFF.

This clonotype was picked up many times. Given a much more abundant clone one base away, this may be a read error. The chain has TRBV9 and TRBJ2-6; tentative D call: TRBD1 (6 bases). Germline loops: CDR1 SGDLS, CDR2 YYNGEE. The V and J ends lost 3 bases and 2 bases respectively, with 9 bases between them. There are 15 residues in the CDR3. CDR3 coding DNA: TGTGCCAGCAGCGCACAGGGCACTGGGGCCAACGTCCTGACTTTC. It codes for CASSAQGTGANVLTF.

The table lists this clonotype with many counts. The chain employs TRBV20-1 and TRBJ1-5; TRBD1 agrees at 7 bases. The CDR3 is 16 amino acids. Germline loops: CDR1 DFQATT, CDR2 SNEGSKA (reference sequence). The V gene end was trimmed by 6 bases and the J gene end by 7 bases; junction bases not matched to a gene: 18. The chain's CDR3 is CSANKRRQGTGQPQHF. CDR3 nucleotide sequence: TGCAGTGCAAATAAACGTCGACAGGGAACCGGACAGCCCCAGCATTTT.

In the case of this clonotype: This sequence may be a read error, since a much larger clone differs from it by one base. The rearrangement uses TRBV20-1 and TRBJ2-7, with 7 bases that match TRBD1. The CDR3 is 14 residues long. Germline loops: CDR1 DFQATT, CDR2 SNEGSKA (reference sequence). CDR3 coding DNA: TGCAGTGCTAGGAGACAGGGTGGTCACTACGATCAGTACTTC. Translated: CSARRQGGHYDQYF.

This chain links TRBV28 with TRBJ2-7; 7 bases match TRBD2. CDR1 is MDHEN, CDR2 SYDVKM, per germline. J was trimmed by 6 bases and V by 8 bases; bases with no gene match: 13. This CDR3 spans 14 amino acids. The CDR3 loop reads CASETRPREAEQYF. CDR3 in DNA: TGTGCCAGCGAGACCAGGCCCCGGGAGGCCGAGCAGTACTTC.

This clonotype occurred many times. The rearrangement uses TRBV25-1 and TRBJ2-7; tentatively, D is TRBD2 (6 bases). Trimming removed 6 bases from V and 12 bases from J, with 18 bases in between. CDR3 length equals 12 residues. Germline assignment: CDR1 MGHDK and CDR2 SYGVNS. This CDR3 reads CASRGDSKHGYF. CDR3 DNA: TGTGCCAGCAGGGGGGACTCCAAGCACGGGTACTTC.

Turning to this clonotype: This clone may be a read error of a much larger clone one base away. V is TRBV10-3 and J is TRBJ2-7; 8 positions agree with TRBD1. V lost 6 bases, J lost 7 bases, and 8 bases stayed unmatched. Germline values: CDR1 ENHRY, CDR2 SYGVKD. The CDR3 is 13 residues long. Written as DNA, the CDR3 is TGTGCCATCAGCCAAGGACAGGGATTGGAGCAGTACTTC. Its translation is CAISQGQGLEQYF.

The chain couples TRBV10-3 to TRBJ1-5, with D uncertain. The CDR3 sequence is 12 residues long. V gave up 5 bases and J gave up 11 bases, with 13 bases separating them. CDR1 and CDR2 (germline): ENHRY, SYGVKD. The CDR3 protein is CAISYADLAQHF. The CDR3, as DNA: TGTGCCATCAGTTACGCTGATCTAGCCCAGCATTTT.

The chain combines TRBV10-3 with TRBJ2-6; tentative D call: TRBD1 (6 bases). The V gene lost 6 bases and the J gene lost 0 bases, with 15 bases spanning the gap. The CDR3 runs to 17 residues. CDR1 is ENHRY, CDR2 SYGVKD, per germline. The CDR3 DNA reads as TGTGCCATCAGATCGACAGGTGAAACCTCTGGGGCCAACGTCCTGACTTTC. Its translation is CAIRSTGETSGANVLTF.